This T cell receptor (beta chain) was sequenced in a study of shared clonotypes between healthy human individuals. Study background: Each donor contributed plates that comprised three CD4 naive, three CD4 memory, two CD8 naive and one CD8 memory.

V lost 1 base to trimming and J lost 7 bases; unmatched junction nucleotides: 4. This CDR3 is built from 13 residues. The germline V gene has CDR1 GTSNPN and CDR2 SVGIG (reference sequence). TCRdb's copy holds only in-frame clones and misses some; the assay was immunoSEQ multiplex PCR. Among some 1 million clones, around 76% were seen once, and the ten largest hold approximately 1.5%. The investigators split CD4+ cells into a CD45RA+ naive subset and a CD45RA-negative memory subset. Sequencing was carried out using memory CD4+ T cells sorted from blood. Documented subset: CD45RA-negative fraction. This rearrangement joins TRBV30 to TRBJ1-2; 9 bases are shared with TRBD1. The receptor was isolated from a man between 18 and 35 years old in good health. CDR3 coding DNA: TGTGCCTGGAGTGGACAGGGGGGAAGTGGCTACACCTTC. Protein: CAWSGQGGSGYTF.